These 23 T cell receptor beta chains were all obtained from the same sample, sequenced in a study of OX40 agonist ivuxolimab in advanced cancers. Data came from immunoSEQ multiplex PCR; TCRdb stores just in-frame clones and leaves some out. The sample includes under 150,000 clones, around 91% of them seen just once. Sequenced here: CD4+ or CD8+ T cells sorted from blood, sampled in a trial of the OX40 agonist ivuxolimab. The source is an adult with an advanced solid tumor such as melanoma, head and neck, liver or kidney cancer.

The J gene is TRBJ1-3, the V gene TRBV2, with 12 bases matching TRBD1. The CDR3 spans 16 residues. The V gene end was trimmed by 8 bases and the J gene end by 4 bases; junction bases not matched to a gene: 9. CDR1 is SNHLY, CDR2 FYNNEI, per germline. The CDR3 sequence is CASSTGQGASGNTIYF. The DNA of the CDR3 is TGTGCCAGCTCCACGGGACAGGGGGCGTCGGGAAACACCATATATTTT.

The chain is built from TRBV19 and TRBJ2-7; D gene uncertain. This CDR3 is built from 11 residues. V lost 11 bases and J lost 1, with 9 bases in between. The germline V gene has CDR1 LNHDA and CDR2 SQIVND (reference sequence). The CDR3 loop reads CAVSSSYEQYF. The CDR3 DNA is TGTGCCGTAAGTTCGTCCTACGAGCAGTACTTC.

As for this clone: At one end, the junction sequence differs from germline, possibly due to a read error. The chain's CDR3 is CASSSGQGAFSGNTIYF. DNA of the CDR3: TGTGCTAGCAGCTCAGGGCAGGGGGCCTTCTCTGGAAACACCATATATTTT. This chain uses TRBV7-7 with TRBJ1-3; 8 bases match TRBD1. Germline V lookup: CDR1 SSHAT, CDR2 FNYEAQ (reference sequence). The CDR3 covers 17 residues.

Here the CDR3 reads CASRADGNTIYF. Written as DNA, the CDR3 is TGCGCCAGCAGGGCAGATGGAAACACCATATATTTT. The chain couples TRBV5-1 to TRBJ1-3; D is unclear. CDR3 length equals 12 residues. With 5 bases removed from V and 3 bases from J, the gap between germline ends came to 6 bases. Germline-derived CDR1 and CDR2 are SGHRS and YFSETQ.

The genes are TRBV30 and TRBJ2-7, with D tentatively TRBD1 (5 bases). The CDR3 contains 13 residues. Germline CDR1 is GTSNPN and CDR2 is SVGIG (reference sequence). V was clipped by 2 bases and J by 5 bases, with 13 bases between them. CDR3 coding DNA: TGTGCCTGGAGTTCGACAGTCTTCCACGAGCAGTACTTC. Translated: CAWSSTVFHEQYF. Variable domain in full (rest from reference TRBV30 and TRBJ2-7): SQTIHQWPATLVQPVGSPLSLECTVEGTSNPNLYWYRQAAGRGLQLLFYSVGIGQISSEVPQNLSASRPQDRQFILSSKKLLLSDSGFYLCAWSSTVFHEQYFGPGTRLTVT.

V gene TRBV7-9 combines with J gene TRBJ2-1; D not certain. V shed 4 bases and J shed 10 bases, with 5 bases lying between them. Germline assignment: CDR1 SEHNR and CDR2 FQNEAQ (reference sequence). The CDR3 is 10 residues long. The CDR3: CASSSREQFF. The DNA of the CDR3 is TGTGCCAGCAGCTCGAGGGAGCAGTTCTTC.

This clone was seen a handful of times. The V gene is TRBV7-8, the J gene TRBJ2-3, with D perhaps TRBD2 (6 bases). Trimming removed 6 bases from V and 3 bases from J, with 13 bases in between. Per germline, CDR1 SGHVS and CDR2 FQNEAQ. There are 14 residues in the CDR3. The CDR3 is CASRTGAATDTQYF. DNA for the CDR3: TGTGCCAGCAGGACGGGAGCTGCTACAGATACGCAGTATTTT.

Here the CDR3 reads CASSVGTTYEQYF. As DNA, the CDR3 is TGTGCCAGCAGCGTCGGGACCACCTACGAGCAGTACTTC. The chain couples TRBV7-7 to TRBJ2-7; D assignment may be TRBD1 or TRBD2 (5 bases each). The germline V gene has CDR1 SSHAT and CDR2 FNYEAQ (reference sequence). The CDR3 runs 13 residues. V was trimmed by 5 bases and J by 2 bases, leaving 10 bases between them.

J is TRBJ2-7 and V is TRBV7-2, with TRBD2 matching 8 bases. The trim removed 1 base at V and 6 bases at J, leaving 20 bases unmatched. This CDR3 has 19 residues. Germline CDR1 and CDR2: SGHTA and FQGNSA. CDR3 sequence: CASSLEGGVIGAGAREQYF. The CDR3 DNA sequence: TGTGCCAGCAGCTTAGAAGGAGGGGTGATAGGAGCGGGGGCTCGCGAGCAGTACTTC.

This chain joins TRBV7-9 and TRBJ1-5, with 9 bases matching TRBD1. V trimming: 1 base; J trimming: 7 bases; junction bases outside the gene matches: 5. CDR3 length: 15 amino acids. The germline V gene encodes CDR1 SEHNR and CDR2 FQNEAQ (reference sequence). CDR3 region: CASSLGTGDGQPQHF. Here the CDR3 DNA reads TGTGCCAGCAGCTTAGGGACAGGGGATGGGCAGCCCCAGCATTTT.

The V gene is TRBV15, the J gene TRBJ2-3; 8 bases align to TRBD2. The CDR3 covers 13 residues. V lost 3 bases, J lost 7 bases, and 3 bases stayed unmatched. Germline-derived CDR1 and CDR2 are LNHNV and YYDKDF (reference sequence). As DNA, the CDR3 is TGTGCCACCAGCAGCCCGGGGGGGTATACGCAGTATTTT. Amino acids: CATSSPGGYTQYF. Based on the CDR3 plus reference TRBV15 and TRBJ2-3, the full variable domain is DAMVIQNPRYQVTQFGKPVTLSCSQTLNHNVMYWYQQKSSQAPKLLFHYYDKDFNNEADTPDNFQSRRPNTSFCFLDIRSPGLGDTAMYLCATSSPGGYTQYFGPGTRLTVL.

The chain links TRBV4-1 to TRBJ2-3; 10 nucleotides agree with TRBD2. Germline-derived CDR1 and CDR2 are MGHRA and YSYEKL. The CDR3 runs 15 residues. V lost 4 bases, J lost 1 base, and 2 bases stayed unmatched. The CDR3 region is CASSPLAGRTDTQYF. The CDR3, as DNA: TGCGCCAGCAGCCCACTAGCGGGGCGCACAGATACGCAGTATTTT.

The chain combines TRBV25-1 with TRBJ2-3; 11 bases match TRBD2. J was trimmed by 0 bases and V by 4 bases; bases with no gene match: 9. Germline V gene sequence: CDR1 MGHDK, CDR2 SYGVNS. This CDR3 has 18 residues. CDR3 sequence (DNA): TGTGCCAGCAGTGGTGGACTAGCGGGTCCTTCTAGCACAGATACGCAGTATTTT. Protein: CASSGGLAGPSSTDTQYF.

This chain joins TRBV28 and TRBJ1-2; TRBD1 aligns across 7 bases. Germline trimming cut 6 bases from V and 4 bases from J; bases unmatched to any gene: 8. The CDR3 has 14 residues. Germline V gives CDR1 MDHEN, CDR2 SYDVKM. The DNA for the CDR3 is TGTGCCAGCAGAAGGAGACAGGGAGCCTATGGCTACACCTTC. Its protein product is CASRRRQGAYGYTF.

The rearrangement joins TRBV7-2 to TRBJ1-2, with D uncertain. V was shortened by 1 base and J by 1 base, with 7 bases between the two germline ends. The V gene's germline CDR1 is SGHTA and CDR2 FQGNSA. This CDR3 has 14 residues. The CDR3, as DNA: TGTGCCAGCAGCTTAGAACTCCTTAACTATGGCTACACCTTC. It yields the protein CASSLELLNYGYTF.

The chain joins TRBV30 to TRBJ1-1; D is unresolved. Trimming removed 4 bases from V and 3 bases from J, with 12 bases in between. Germline CDR1 and CDR2: GTSNPN and SVGIG (reference sequence). The CDR3 runs 13 residues. The CDR3 spells CAWIREGHTEAFF. CDR3 nucleotide sequence: TGTGCCTGGATTAGGGAAGGGCACACTGAAGCTTTCTTT.

J is TRBJ2-7 and V is TRBV1; no check of the table's D call, TRBD2, against the DNA was made. TRBV1 is a known pseudogene. CDR3 length equals 17 residues. This chain's CDR3 is CTSSQDPRLAGGSEQYF. The CDR3, as DNA: TGCACCAGCAGCCAAGATCCTCGACTAGCGGGGGGAAGCGAGCAGTACTTC.

V is TRBV11-2 and J is TRBJ2-3, with 7 positions matching TRBD1. Per the germline V gene, CDR1 is SGHAT and CDR2 is FQNNGV. The CDR3 has 16 residues. Trimming at V came to 1 base and at J to 5 bases, leaving 9 bases not matched to a gene. The CDR3 region is CASSLVLGGGGDTQYF. CDR3 nucleotides: TGTGCCAGCAGCTTAGTACTAGGGGGCGGAGGAGATACGCAGTATTTT.

This chain joins TRBV7-9 and TRBJ1-1; TRBD1 is a possible D gene (5 bases). The CDR3 is 17 residues long. Germline assignment: CDR1 SEHNR and CDR2 FQNEAQ (reference sequence). The V gene lost 1 base and the J gene lost 2 bases, with 17 bases spanning the gap. CDR3 coding DNA: TGTGCCAGCAGCTTAGGTCAATCGGGGGGGTTTAACACTGAAGCTTTCTTT. Protein: CASSLGQSGGFNTEAFF. Using reference TRBV7-9 and TRBJ1-1 for the parts outside the CDR3, the full variable domain is DTGVSQNPRHKITKRGQNVTFRCDPISEHNRLYWYRQTLGQGPEFLTYFQNEAQLEKSRLLSDRFSAERPKGSFSTLEIQRTEQGDSAMYLCASSLGQSGGFNTEAFFGQGTRLTVV.

CDR3 nucleotide sequence: TGTGCCAGCAGCTCGGACAGGACATTCTTTGGCTACACCTTC. Encoded protein: CASSSDRTFFGYTF. The chain couples TRBV27 to TRBJ1-2; 7 bases are a match to TRBD1. Germline CDR1 reads MNHEY; CDR2 reads SMNVEV (reference sequence). Trimming at V came to 6 bases and at J to 7 bases, leaving 11 bases not matched to a gene. This CDR3 contains 14 residues.

The chain joins TRBV5-1 to TRBJ2-3; D possibly corresponds to TRBD1 (6 bases). Trimming removed 5 bases at V and 3 bases at J, with 10 bases between. The germline CDR1 and CDR2 sequences are SGHRS and YFSETQ. This CDR3 is 13 amino acids long. The DNA for the CDR3 is TGCGCCAGCAGTTTCCAGGGGACAGATACGCAGTATTTT. It translates to CASSFQGTDTQYF. Combining the CDR3 with reference TRBV5-1 and TRBJ2-3 gives the whole variable domain KAGVTQTPRYLIKTRGQQVTLSCSPISGHRSVSWYQQTPGQGLQFLFEYFSETQRNKGNFPGRFSGRQFSNSRSEMNVSTLELGDSALYLCASSFQGTDTQYFGPGTRLTVL.

The chain links TRBV19 to TRBJ2-2, with TRBD1 matching over 9 bases. The germline V gene has CDR1 LNHDA and CDR2 SQIVND (reference sequence). V dropped 6 bases and J dropped 4; count of bases not matched to a gene: 12. CDR3 size: 17 residues. CDR3 residues: CASRILGQGRTTGELFF. The CDR3 region has the DNA TGTGCCAGTAGGATATTGGGACAGGGCAGGACCACCGGGGAGCTGTTTTTT.

CDR3 DNA sequence: TGTGCCAGCAGTTCCAGGGGGCCTGCCAAAAACATTCAGTACTTC. It yields the protein CASSSRGPAKNIQYF. This chain uses TRBV28 with TRBJ2-4; 8 nucleotides match TRBD1. V shed 4 bases, J shed 1 base, and the junction held 3 bases outside the gene matches. Germline loops: CDR1 MDHEN, CDR2 SYDVKM. The CDR3 runs to 15 residues.